These 14 T cell receptor beta chains were all obtained from the same sample, sequenced in a study of cytomegalovirus exposure and HLA in healthy donors. The PCR made use of 60 Vbeta and 13 Jbeta primers. The data were produced by immunoSEQ multiplex PCR, yet TCRdb's version contains in-frame clones alone and is incomplete. The sample carries fewer than 150,000 clones, around 63% recorded once. Input material: PBMCs. Receptor source: a human donor in good health.

The chain joins TRBV19 to TRBJ1-5; D not certain. CDR1 and CDR2 (germline): LNHDA, SQIVND (reference sequence). The V end was cut by 3 bases, the J end by 0 bases, with 18 bases between. The CDR3 consists of 18 residues. CDR3 sequence (DNA): TGTGCCAGTAGTATTGCAGGACTCCAGGTGAATAGCAATCAGCCCCAGCATTTT. Translation: CASSIAGLQVNSNQPQHF.

The chain employs TRBV28 and TRBJ1-1; D gene uncertain. The V end was cut by 2 bases, the J end by 6 bases, with 10 bases between. CDR3 length: 13 residues. Germline assignment: CDR1 MDHEN and CDR2 SYDVKM. This chain's CDR3 is CASSLGRRAEAFF. CDR3 in DNA: TGTGCCAGCAGTTTAGGACGGAGGGCTGAAGCTTTCTTT.

As to this clone: Distinct nucleotide sequences in the sample also encode this CDR3. The chain uses TRBV2 and TRBJ2-7; TRBD1 might be the D (5 bases). Trimming pared 6 bases from V and 3 bases from J, leaving 15 bases between. The germline V gene encodes CDR1 SNHLY and CDR2 FYNNEI. The CDR3 totals 14 residues. This CDR3 is CASSPPRQNYEQYF. CDR3 sequence (DNA): TGTGCCAGCAGCCCCCCTCGACAGAACTACGAGCAGTACTTC.

The chain recombines TRBV6-5 with TRBJ2-3, with D uncertain. Trimming pared 5 bases from V and 3 bases from J, leaving 6 bases between. CDR1 MNHEY and CDR2 SVGAGI come from the germline V gene. This CDR3 is 12 amino acids long. The CDR3 loop is CASSPGTDTQYF. The DNA for the CDR3 is TGTGCCAGCAGTCCGGGTACAGATACGCAGTATTTT.

The chain is built from TRBV28 and TRBJ1-5, with a tentative D call TRBD1 (5 bases). Trimming shortened V by 1 base and J by 3 bases, and 13 bases separated the two germline ends. This CDR3 spans 16 amino acids. Germline CDR1 MDHEN, CDR2 SYDVKM. CDR3 nucleotide sequence: TGTGCCAGCAGTTTATCACCCCGGACATTCAATCAGCCCCAGCATTTT. Translated, it gives CASSLSPRTFNQPQHF.

Worth noting for this clone: This same CDR3 is encoded by further DNA sequences in the sample. V and J are TRBV9 and TRBJ2-3; a weak D match, TRBD2 (6 bases). The CDR3 is 15 amino acids. Trimming left V 0 bases short and J 1 base short, with 9 bases between. Germline CDR1 reads SGDLS; CDR2 reads YYNGEE. The DNA for the CDR3 is TGTGCCAGCAGCGTAGATAGCGGAGGCACAGATACGCAGTATTTT. Protein: CASSVDSGGTDTQYF.

As for this clone: Other nucleotide sequences in the sample specify the same CDR3. The V and J genes are TRBV7-9 and TRBJ2-3, with 12 bases matching TRBD2. Per germline, CDR1 SEHNR and CDR2 FQNEAQ (reference sequence). J was trimmed by 2 bases and V by 5 bases; bases with no gene match: 5. This CDR3 contains 16 residues. CDR3 sequence (DNA): TGTGCCAGCAGCAGACTAGCGGGAGAGGTCACAGATACGCAGTATTTT. Protein: CASSRLAGEVTDTQYF.

This clone came up a few times. The V gene is TRBV2, the J gene TRBJ2-7; 8 bases match TRBD2. The CDR3 extends over 15 amino acids. Germline CDR1 is SNHLY and CDR2 is FYNNEI. Losses at the gene ends were 2 bases for V and 6 bases for J; bases not matched to a gene: 9. The CDR3 is CASSESPSGGFEQYF. The CDR3 coding sequence is TGTGCCAGCAGTGAAAGTCCCTCGGGGGGGTTCGAGCAGTACTTC.

The chain couples TRBV5-5 to TRBJ2-7; D is ambiguous. Germline V lookup: CDR1 SGHKS, CDR2 YYEKEE (reference sequence). Deletions cut 2 bases from V and 7 bases from J, with 13 bases between. There are 13 residues in the CDR3. DNA of the CDR3: TGTGCCAGCAGCTTAACTACCGAATGGGAGCAGTACTTC. It translates to CASSLTTEWEQYF.

The rearrangement joins TRBV28 to TRBJ2-7; D gene uncertain. Germline CDR1 and CDR2: MDHEN and SYDVKM. Trimming stripped 4 bases from V and 0 bases from J, with 10 bases between. This CDR3 comprises 14 residues. CDR3 sequence: CASSSTESSYEQYF. As DNA, the CDR3 is TGTGCCAGCAGTTCGACTGAAAGCTCCTACGAGCAGTACTTC.

The chain combines TRBV7-2 with TRBJ2-7; weak D call: TRBD2 (5 bases). The CDR3 has 15 residues. Germline loops: CDR1 SGHTA, CDR2 FQGNSA. Trimming removed 1 base at V and 4 bases at J, with 14 bases between. The CDR3 protein is CASSLVSGEGYEQYF. CDR3 DNA: TGTGCCAGCAGCTTAGTATCCGGGGAAGGTTACGAGCAGTACTTC.

The chain combines TRBV4-1 with TRBJ2-2; TRBD1 is a possible D gene (6 bases). The CDR3 is 16 residues long. Trimming removed 0 bases from V and 2 bases from J, with 10 bases in between. Germline V gene data show CDR1 as MGHRA and CDR2 as YSYEKL. The CDR3 reads CASSQDIQGNTGELFF. CDR3 DNA sequence: TGCGCCAGCAGCCAAGACATACAGGGCAACACCGGGGAGCTGTTTTTT.

The gene calls are TRBV29-1 and TRBJ2-3; 12 positions agree with TRBD2. Unmatched junction bases numbered 18, after V lost 5 bases and J lost 0 bases. Germline loops: CDR1 SQVTM, CDR2 ANQGSEA. The CDR3 is 20 residues long. For the CDR3, the DNA is TGCAGCGTTCGGTCAGGTGAAGGACTAGCGGGGCCAGCTAGCACAGATACGCAGTATTTT. It specifies CSVRSGEGLAGPASTDTQYF.

This clone was seen more than once but under ten times. The rearrangement uses TRBV9 and TRBJ2-1; D call uncertain. V was trimmed by 0 bases and J by 1 base, leaving 11 bases between them. The CDR3 consists of 16 residues. Germline V lookup: CDR1 SGDLS, CDR2 YYNGEE. CDR3 DNA: TGTGCCAGCAGCGTAGGCCCCTACCCATCCTACAATGAGCAGTTCTTC. It is translated as CASSVGPYPSYNEQFF. Using reference TRBV9 and TRBJ2-1 for the parts outside the CDR3, the full variable domain is DSGVTQTPKHLITATGQRVTLRCSPRSGDLSVYWYQQSLDQGLQFLIQYYNGEERAKGNILERFSAQQFPDLHSELNLSSLELGDSALYFCASSVGPYPSYNEQFFGPGTRLTVL.